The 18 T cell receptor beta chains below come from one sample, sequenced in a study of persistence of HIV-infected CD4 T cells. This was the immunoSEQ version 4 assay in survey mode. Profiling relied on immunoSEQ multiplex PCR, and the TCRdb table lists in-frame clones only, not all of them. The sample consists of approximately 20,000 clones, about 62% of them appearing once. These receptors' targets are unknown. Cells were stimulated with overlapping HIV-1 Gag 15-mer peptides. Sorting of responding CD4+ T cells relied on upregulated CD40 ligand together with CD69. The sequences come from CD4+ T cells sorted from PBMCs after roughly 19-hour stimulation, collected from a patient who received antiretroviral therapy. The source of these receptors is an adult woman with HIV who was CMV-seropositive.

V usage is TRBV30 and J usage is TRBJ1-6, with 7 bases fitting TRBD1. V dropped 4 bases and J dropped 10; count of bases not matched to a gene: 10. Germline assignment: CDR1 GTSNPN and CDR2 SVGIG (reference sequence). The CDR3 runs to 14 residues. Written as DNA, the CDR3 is TGTGCCTGGACGATTAACAGGGGTCGGTCACCCCTCCACTTT. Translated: CAWTINRGRSPLHF.

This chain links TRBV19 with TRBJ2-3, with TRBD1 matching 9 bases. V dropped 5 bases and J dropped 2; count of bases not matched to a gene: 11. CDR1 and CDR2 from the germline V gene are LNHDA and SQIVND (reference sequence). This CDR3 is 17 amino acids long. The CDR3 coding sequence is TGTGCCAGTAGTCTTGGCCGGGACAGGGTATCCACAGATACGCAGTATTTT. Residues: CASSLGRDRVSTDTQYF.

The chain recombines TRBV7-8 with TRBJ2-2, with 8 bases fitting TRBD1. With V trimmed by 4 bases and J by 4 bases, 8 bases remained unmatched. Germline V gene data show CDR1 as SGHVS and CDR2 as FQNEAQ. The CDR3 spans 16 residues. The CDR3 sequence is CASSSGQGMLTGELFF. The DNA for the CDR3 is TGTGCCAGCAGCTCCGGACAGGGAATGCTCACCGGGGAGCTGTTTTTT. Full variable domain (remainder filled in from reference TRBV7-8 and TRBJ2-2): GAGVSQSPRYKVAKRGQDVALRCDPISGHVSLFWYQQALGQGPEFLTYFQNEAQLDKSGLPSDRFFAERPEGSVSTLKIQRTQQEDSAVYLCASSSGQGMLTGELFFGEGSRLTVL.

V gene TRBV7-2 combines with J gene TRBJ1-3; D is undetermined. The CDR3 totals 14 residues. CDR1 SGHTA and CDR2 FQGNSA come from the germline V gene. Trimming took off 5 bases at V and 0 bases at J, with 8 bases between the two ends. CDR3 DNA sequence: TGTGCCAGCAGCCCCCAACTCTCTGGAAACACCATATATTTT. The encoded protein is CASSPQLSGNTIYF.

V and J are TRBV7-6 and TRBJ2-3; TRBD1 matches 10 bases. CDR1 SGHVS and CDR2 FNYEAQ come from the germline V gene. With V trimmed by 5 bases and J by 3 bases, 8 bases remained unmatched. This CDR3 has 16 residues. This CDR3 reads CASSPGTGAGTDTQYF. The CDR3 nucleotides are TGTGCCAGCAGCCCCGGGACAGGGGCGGGTACAGATACGCAGTATTTT.

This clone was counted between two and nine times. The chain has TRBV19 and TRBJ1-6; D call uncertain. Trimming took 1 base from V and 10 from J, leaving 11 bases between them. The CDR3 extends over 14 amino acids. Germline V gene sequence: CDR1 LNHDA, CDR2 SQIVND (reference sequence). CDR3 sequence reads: CASSIVGVQSPLHF. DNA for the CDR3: TGTGCCAGTAGTATAGTCGGGGTTCAGTCACCCCTCCACTTT.

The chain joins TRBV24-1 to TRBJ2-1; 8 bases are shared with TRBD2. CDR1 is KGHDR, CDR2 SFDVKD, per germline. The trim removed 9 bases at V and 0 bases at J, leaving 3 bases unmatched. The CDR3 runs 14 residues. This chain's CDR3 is CATGLAGSYNEQFF. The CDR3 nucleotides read TGTGCCACCGGACTAGCAGGCTCCTACAATGAGCAGTTCTTC.

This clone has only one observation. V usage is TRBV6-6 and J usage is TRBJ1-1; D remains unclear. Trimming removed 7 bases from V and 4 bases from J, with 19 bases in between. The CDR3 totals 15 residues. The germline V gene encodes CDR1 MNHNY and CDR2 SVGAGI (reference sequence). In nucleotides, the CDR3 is TGTGCCAGCAATCTCATGGCGGGGAGCGGCACTGAAGCTTTCTTT. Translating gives CASNLMAGSGTEAFF.

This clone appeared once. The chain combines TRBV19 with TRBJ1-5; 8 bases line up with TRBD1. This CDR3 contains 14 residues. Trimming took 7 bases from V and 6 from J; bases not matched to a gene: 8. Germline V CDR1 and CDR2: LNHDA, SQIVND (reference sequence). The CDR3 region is CASTTGQGTQPQHF. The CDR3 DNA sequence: TGTGCCAGTACGACAGGACAGGGTACTCAGCCCCAGCATTTT.

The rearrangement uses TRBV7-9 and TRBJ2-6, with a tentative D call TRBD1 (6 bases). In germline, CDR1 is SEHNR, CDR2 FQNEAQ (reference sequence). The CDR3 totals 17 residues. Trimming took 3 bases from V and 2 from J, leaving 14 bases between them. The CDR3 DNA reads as TGTGCCAGCAGCTTCGGACCCACAGGGCCTGGGGCCAACGTCCTGACTTTC. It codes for CASSFGPTGPGANVLTF. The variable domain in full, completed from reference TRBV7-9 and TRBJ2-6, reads DTGVSQNPRHKITKRGQNVTFRCDPISEHNRLYWYRQTLGQGPEFLTYFQNEAQLEKSRLLSDRFSAERPKGSFSTLEIQRTEQGDSAMYLCASSFGPTGPGANVLTFGAGSRLTVL.

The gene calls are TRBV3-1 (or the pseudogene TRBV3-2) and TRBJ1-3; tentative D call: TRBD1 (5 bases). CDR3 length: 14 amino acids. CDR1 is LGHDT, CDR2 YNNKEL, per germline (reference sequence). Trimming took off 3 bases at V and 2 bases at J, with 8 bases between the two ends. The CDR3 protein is CASSQGRTGNTIYF. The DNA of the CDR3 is TGTGCCAGCAGCCAGGGGCGAACTGGAAACACCATATATTTT.

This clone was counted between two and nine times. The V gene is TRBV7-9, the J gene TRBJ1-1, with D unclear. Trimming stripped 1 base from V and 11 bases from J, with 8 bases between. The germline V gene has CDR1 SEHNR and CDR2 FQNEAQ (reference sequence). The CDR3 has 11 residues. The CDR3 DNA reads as TGTGCCAGCAGCTTAGAGGTGTTCGCTTTCTTT. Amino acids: CASSLEVFAFF.

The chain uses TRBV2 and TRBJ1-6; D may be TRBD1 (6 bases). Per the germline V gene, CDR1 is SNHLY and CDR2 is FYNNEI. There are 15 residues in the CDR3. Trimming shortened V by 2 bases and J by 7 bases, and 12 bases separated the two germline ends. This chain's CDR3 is CASSETRTANSPLHF. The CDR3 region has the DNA TGTGCCAGCAGTGAAACCCGGACAGCGAATTCACCCCTCCACTTT.

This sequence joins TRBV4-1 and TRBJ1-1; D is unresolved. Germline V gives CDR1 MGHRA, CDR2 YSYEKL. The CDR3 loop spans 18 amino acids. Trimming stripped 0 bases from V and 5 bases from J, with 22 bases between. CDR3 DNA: TGCGCCAGCAGCCAAGATCTCCTCCAACCTAGTCTGGGAACTGAAGCTTTCTTT. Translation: CASSQDLLQPSLGTEAFF.

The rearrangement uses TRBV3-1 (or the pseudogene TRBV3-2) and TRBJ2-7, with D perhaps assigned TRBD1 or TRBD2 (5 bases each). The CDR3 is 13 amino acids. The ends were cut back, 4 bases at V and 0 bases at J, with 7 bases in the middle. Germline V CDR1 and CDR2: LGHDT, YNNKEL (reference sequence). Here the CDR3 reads CASSRGSSYEQYV. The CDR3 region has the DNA TGTGCCAGCAGCCGGGGGAGCTCCTACGAGCAGTACGTC.

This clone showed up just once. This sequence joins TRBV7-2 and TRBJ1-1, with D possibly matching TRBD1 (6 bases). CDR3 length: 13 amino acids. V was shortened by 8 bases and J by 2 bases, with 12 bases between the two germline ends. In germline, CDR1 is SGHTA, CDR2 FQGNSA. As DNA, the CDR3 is TGTGCCAGCCTTTTGGACAGCAACACTGAAGCTTTCTTT. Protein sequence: CASLLDSNTEAFF.

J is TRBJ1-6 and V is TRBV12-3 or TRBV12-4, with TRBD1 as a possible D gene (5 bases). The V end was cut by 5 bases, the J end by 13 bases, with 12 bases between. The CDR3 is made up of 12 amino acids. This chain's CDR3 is CASSAGDAPLHF. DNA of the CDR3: TGTGCCAGCAGTGCCGGGGACGCTCCCCTCCACTTT.

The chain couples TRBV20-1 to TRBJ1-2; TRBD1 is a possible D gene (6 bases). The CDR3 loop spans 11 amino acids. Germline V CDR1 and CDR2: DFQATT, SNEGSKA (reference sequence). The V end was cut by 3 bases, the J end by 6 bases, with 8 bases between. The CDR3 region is CSASKGDGYTF. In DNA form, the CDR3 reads TGCAGTGCTAGTAAGGGGGATGGCTACACCTTC.